These T cell receptor beta chains were read from a single sample in a study of molecular identifiers for immune sequencing clone quantification. MiXCR, run by TCRdb on the PCR reads, gives a single entry per CDR3 protein. The table includes about half a million distinct CDR3 sequences, around 23% detected once. Sequenced sample: naive CD8+ T cells from blood, with Jurkat cell RNA spiked in. All receptors derive from a human donor in good health. Some libraries in this study had Jurkat cell RNA spiked in. CDR3s include the opening cysteine and the closing phenylalanine or tryptophan. The order of the fields is J gene, clone size, V gene, D gene, CDR3 DNA, CDR3 protein. A D gene is named only where the DNA matches it firmly. Only part of the rows carry a size: once, few, many, or a class if the clone is expanded.

TRBJ2-3,few,TRBV3-1,TRBD2,TGTGCCAGCAGCCAAAGAGTCGGGGGGATAAGCACAGATACGCAGTATTTT,CASSQRVGGISTDTQYF
TRBJ2-5,-,TRBV6-5,TRBD1,TGTGCCAGCAGTTACGACGAAGGGACAGGGGGTCGTGAGGCCCAGTACTTC,CASSYDEGTGGREAQYF
TRBJ2-1,-,TRBV30,-,TGTGCCTGGAGTCGCGACTCCCCCAATGAGCAGTTCTTC,CAWSRDSPNEQFF
TRBJ1-1,many,TRBV7-2,-,TGTGCCAGCAGCTTAGTTGGGAATTTCAACACTGAAGCTTTCTTT,CASSLVGNFNTEAFF
TRBJ1-2,-,TRBV7-9,-,TGTGCCAGCAGCCACGCCGTCAGGATGTTCGGCTATGGCTACACCTTC,CASSHAVRMFGYGYTF
TRBJ1-1,few,TRBV4-3,-,TGCGCCAGCAGCCAAGACTCACCGGAAAACACTGAAGCTTTCTTT,CASSQDSPENTEAFF
TRBJ2-7,many,TRBV6-5,TRBD2,TGTGCCAGCAGTTATGGGACTAGCGGGAGGGGAGAGCAGTACTTC,CASSYGTSGRGEQYF
TRBJ1-4,few,TRBV12-3/TRBV12-4,TRBD1,TGTGCCAGCAGTTTGGGAGACAGGGGGCCTGAAAAACTGTTTTTT,CASSLGDRGPEKLFF
TRBJ2-3,many,TRBV28,TRBD2,TGTGCCAGCAGCTCTCCTGTTCCTAGCGGGAGGGCCGGGGCAGATACGCAGTATTTT,CASSSPVPSGRAGADTQYF
TRBJ1-5,-,TRBV6-2/TRBV6-3,-,TGTGCCACCGACCGTGGAGGAAATCAGCCCCAGCATTTT,CATDRGGNQPQHF
TRBJ1-1,-,TRBV4-1,-,TGCGCCAGCAGCCACCACGCGGGGCAAAACACTGAAGCTTCCTTT,CASSHHAGQNTEASF
TRBJ2-2,many,TRBV30,-,TGTGCCTGTCCCGGTCACACCGGGGAGCTGTTTTTT,CACPGHTGELFF
TRBJ1-6,few,TRBV5-1,-,TGCGCCAGCAGTTGGGCAGATAATTCACCCCTCCACTTT,CASSWADNSPLHF
TRBJ2-7,-,TRBV25-1,TRBD2,TGTGCCAGCATGGAGCGGGACTACGAGCAGTACTTC,CASMERDYEQYF
TRBJ2-7,-,TRBV5-4,-,TGTGCCAGCAGCTTGGCGGAGCGGAGGAACTACGAGCAGTACTTC,CASSLAERRNYEQYF
TRBJ1-4,many,TRBV4-3,-,TGCGCCAGCAGCCAAGTTCGTCAGGATGTCGAAAAACTGTTTTTT,CASSQVRQDVEKLFF
TRBJ2-5,many,TRBV20-1,-,TGCAGTGCCAACCCCGATTTCCCGCAAGAGACCCAGTACTTC,CSANPDFPQETQYF
TRBJ2-7,few,TRBV27,-,TGTGCCAGCAGCACAGGGATTACCTACGAGCAGTACTTC,CASSTGITYEQYF
TRBJ1-1,-,TRBV28,-,TGTGCCAGCAGTTTATCGGTACTACAGGGCCACACTGAAGCTTTCTTT,CASSLSVLQGHTEAFF
TRBJ2-3,-,TRBV4-1,TRBD2,TGCGCCAGCAGCGAAAGGACTAGCGGGGGTCCCACAGATACGCAGTATTTT,CASSERTSGGPTDTQYF
TRBJ2-3,-,TRBV19,-,TGTGCCAGTAGTATAGCCACAGGCCTCAGGGGAGATACGCAGTATTTT,CASSIATGLRGDTQYF
TRBJ2-3,many,TRBV29-1,-,TGCAGCGACCAAAAAGGAGATACGCAGTATTTT,CSDQKGDTQYF
TRBJ1-5,many,TRBV12-3/TRBV12-4,-,TGTGCCAGCAGCGTAGACGTAGTTAATCAGCCCCAGCATTTT,CASSVDVVNQPQHF
TRBJ2-7,-,TRBV6-2/TRBV6-3,-,TGTGCCAGCACTAAAGCGGGACAGGAGAACTACGAGCAGTACTTC,CASTKAGQENYEQYF
TRBJ1-1,-,TRBV4-1,-,TGCGCCAGCAGCCAATCCTTTACAGGGAACACTGAAGCTTTCTTT,CASSQSFTGNTEAFF
TRBJ2-7,-,TRBV27,TRBD1,TGTGCCAGCAGAGACGCGACAGGGGACGAGCAGTACTTC,CASRDATGDEQYF
TRBJ2-1,-,TRBV5-1,-,TGCGCCAGCAGCTTGTTTGCGGCGAGCTCCTACAATGAGCAGTTCTTC,CASSLFAASSYNEQFF
TRBJ2-5,many,TRBV5-1,TRBD2,TGCGCCAGCAGCGACGGGACTAGCGGGAGTTTAGTCGAGACCCAGTACTTC,CASSDGTSGSLVETQYF
TRBJ1-1,few,TRBV27,-,TGTGCCAGCAGTTTATGGGCTCGGCAGGGTAATTCTGAAGCTTTCTTT,CASSLWARQGNSEAFF
TRBJ2-2,many,TRBV6-5,-,TGTGCCAGCAGTTACTCGGGGACCTTGAACACCGGGGAGCTGTTTTTT,CASSYSGTLNTGELFF
TRBJ2-5,-,TRBV7-9,TRBD2,TGTGCCAGCAGCTTACGTAACGCGGGAGTGAAGCCCCAGTACTTC,CASSLRNAGVKPQYF
TRBJ2-7,many,TRBV20-1,TRBD2,TGCAGTGCTAGGGGGACTACTGCCTACGAGCAGTACTTC,CSARGTTAYEQYF
TRBJ2-7,few,TRBV4-1,-,TGCGCCAGCAGCCAAGTTTCGGACTCTGAGCAGTACTTC,CASSQVSDSEQYF
TRBJ1-1,many,TRBV7-6,-,TGTGCCAGCAGCACTCTGACGGATAAGAACACTGAAGCTTTCTTT,CASSTLTDKNTEAFF
TRBJ1-2,many,TRBV29-1,-,TGCAGCGTTGCAGACAGCGTCTATGGCTACACCTTC,CSVADSVYGYTF
TRBJ2-3,-,TRBV28,-,TGTGCCAGCAGTTTATCCGGGACTCTGGGTGTAGATACGCAGTATTTT,CASSLSGTLGVDTQYF
TRBJ2-7,-,TRBV27,TRBD1,TGTGCCAGCAGGGGACAGGCCAATGATGAGCAGTACTTC,CASRGQANDEQYF